This T cell receptor (beta chain) was recorded in a study of T cells after yellow fever vaccination. Study-level findings and limits: Booster sampling recovered most clones from primary vaccination (nearly 98% CD4, around 88% CD8). Weaker in magnitude, the secondary response showed a faster peak on day 5 versus 15.

This clonotype occurred a few times. Its cognate antigen is unknown. For TCR, cDNA came from 5'RACE template switching, which added a universal primer site and UMIs. TCRdb ran MiXCR on the 5' RACE reads and lists one entry per CDR3 protein. The table records 400,000 to 450,000 distinct CDR3 sequences, approximately 19% of them present only once. V gave up 2 bases and J gave up 2 bases, with 7 bases separating them. The CDR3 is 14 amino acids. Germline V gene data show CDR1 as SQVTM and CDR2 as ANQGSEA. The sample was PBMCs, taken before the yellow fever booster vaccination. The sequence derives from a man between 18 and 29 years old who received the YFV17D yellow fever vaccine. The rearrangement joins TRBV29-1 to TRBJ2-6; D not certain. Here the CDR3 reads CSVESPPGANVLTF. The DNA for the CDR3 is TGCAGCGTTGAATCACCGCCTGGGGCCAACGTCCTGACTTTC. The whole variable domain, filled in from reference TRBV29-1 and TRBJ2-6, reads SAVISQKPSRDICQRGTSLTIQCQVDSQVTMMFWYRQQPGQSLTLIATANQGSEATYESGFVIDKFPISRPNLTFSTLTVSNMSPEDSSIYLCSVESPPGANVLTFGAGSRLTVL.